This T cell receptor (beta chain) originates from a study of T-cell memory formation after mild COVID-19. TCRdb reanalysed the 5' RACE reads using MiXCR and keeps one entry per CDR3 protein. The sample lists about 620,000 distinct CDR3 sequences, more than 15% seen once, with more than 10% in the top ten. Study findings and constraints: Some SARS-CoV-2-responding clones were already detected in memory before infection.

Losses at the gene ends were 3 bases for V and 5 bases for J; bases not matched to a gene: 6. CDR1 and CDR2 from the germline V gene are KGHDR and SFDVKD. The CDR3 is 16 amino acids. Comments on this clonotype: What it recognizes is unknown.

This TCR was sampled from an adult woman who had mild COVID-19 (a few samples of this study predate the infection). Cell type and time point are not known. Sequencing was performed on PBMCs or a T cell subset sorted from them (not recorded which). The chain employs TRBV24-1 and TRBJ2-1; 10 nucleotides agree with TRBD1. The CDR3 spells CATSDPWTGGNNEQFF. DNA for the CDR3: TGTGCCACCAGTGATCCGTGGACAGGGGGGAACAATGAGCAGTTCTTC.